The present T cell receptor (beta chain) was sequenced within a study of T-cell reconstitution after alpha-beta-depleted transplantation in children. Study-wide results and limits: Newly made T cells mostly supplied T-cell counts and diversity one year after transplant. Several hundred expanded graft clones reportedly gave rise to the alpha-beta T cells present about two months after transplant. The study traced high day-60 TCRbeta diversity in some patients to surviving recipient T cells and thymic progenitors.

This clonotype has a handful of counts. What it recognizes is unknown. V was pared by 6 bases and J by 0 bases, with 16 bases between. The CDR3 contains 16 residues. Germline loops: CDR1 MNHNS, CDR2 SASEGT. TCRbeta library construction was performed incorporating unique molecular identifiers. TCRdb re-called the PCR reads through MiXCR, storing one row per CDR3 protein. The sample lists approximately 980,000 distinct CDR3 sequences, 25% to 30% occurring once. The clonotype comes from a boy in the first two years of life who had a stem cell transplant for SCID, so the T cells may come from the graft donor. The material sequenced was PBMCs, mostly from graft donor cells, taken 360 days after TCRalphabeta/CD19-depleted stem cell transplant. J is TRBJ2-3 and V is TRBV6-1; possibly TRBD1 or TRBD2 for D (6 bases each). In nucleotides, the CDR3 is TGTGCCAGCAGCCCACTCCGGGGGCCTAGCACAGATACGCAGTATTTT. It yields the protein CASSPLRGPSTDTQYF.